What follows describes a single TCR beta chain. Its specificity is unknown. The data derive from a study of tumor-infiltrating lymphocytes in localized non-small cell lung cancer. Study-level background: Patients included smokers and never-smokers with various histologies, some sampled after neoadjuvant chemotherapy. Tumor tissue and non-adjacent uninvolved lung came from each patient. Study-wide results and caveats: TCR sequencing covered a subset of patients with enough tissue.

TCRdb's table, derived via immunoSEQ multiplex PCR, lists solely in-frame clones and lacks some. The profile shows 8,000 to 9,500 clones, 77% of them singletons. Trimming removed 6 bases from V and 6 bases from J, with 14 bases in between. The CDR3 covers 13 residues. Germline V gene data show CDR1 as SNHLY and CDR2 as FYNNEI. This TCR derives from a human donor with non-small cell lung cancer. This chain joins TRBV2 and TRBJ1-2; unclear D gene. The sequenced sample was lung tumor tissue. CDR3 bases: TGTGCCAGCAGGGCTATACGGACTAATGGCTACACCTTC. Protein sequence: CASRAIRTNGYTF. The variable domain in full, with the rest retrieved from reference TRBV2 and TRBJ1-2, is EPEVTQTPSHQVTQMGQEVILRCVPISNHLYFYWYRQILGQKVEFLVSFYNNEISEKSEIFDDQFSVERPDGSNFTLKIRSTKLEDSAMYFCASRAIRTNGYTFGSGTRLTVV.